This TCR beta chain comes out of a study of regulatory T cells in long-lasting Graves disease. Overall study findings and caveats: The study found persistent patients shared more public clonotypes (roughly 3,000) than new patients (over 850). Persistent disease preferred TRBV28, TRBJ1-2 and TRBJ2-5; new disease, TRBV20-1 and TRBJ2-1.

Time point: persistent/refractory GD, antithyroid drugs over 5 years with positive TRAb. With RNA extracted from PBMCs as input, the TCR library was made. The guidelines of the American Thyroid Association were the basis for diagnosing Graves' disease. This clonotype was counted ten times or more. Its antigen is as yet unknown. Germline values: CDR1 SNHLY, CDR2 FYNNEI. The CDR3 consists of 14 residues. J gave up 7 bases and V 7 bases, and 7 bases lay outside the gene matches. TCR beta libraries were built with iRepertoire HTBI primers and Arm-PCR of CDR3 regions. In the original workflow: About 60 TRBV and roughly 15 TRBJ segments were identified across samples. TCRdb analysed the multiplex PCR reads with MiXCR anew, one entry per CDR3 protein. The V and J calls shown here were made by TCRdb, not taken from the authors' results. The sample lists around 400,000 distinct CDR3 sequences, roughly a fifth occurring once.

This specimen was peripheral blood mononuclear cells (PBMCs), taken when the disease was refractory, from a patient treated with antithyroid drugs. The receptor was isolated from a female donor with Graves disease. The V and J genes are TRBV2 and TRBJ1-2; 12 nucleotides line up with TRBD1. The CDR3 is CASTYGTGGFGYTF. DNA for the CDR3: TGTGCCAGCACCTACGGGACAGGGGGCTTTGGCTACACCTTC. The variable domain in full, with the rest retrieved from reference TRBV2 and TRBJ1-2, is EPEVTQTPSHQVTQMGQEVILRCVPISNHLYFYWYRQILGQKVEFLVSFYNNEISEKSEIFDDQFSVERPDGSNFTLKIRSTKLEDSAMYFCASTYGTGGFGYTFGSGTRLTVV.